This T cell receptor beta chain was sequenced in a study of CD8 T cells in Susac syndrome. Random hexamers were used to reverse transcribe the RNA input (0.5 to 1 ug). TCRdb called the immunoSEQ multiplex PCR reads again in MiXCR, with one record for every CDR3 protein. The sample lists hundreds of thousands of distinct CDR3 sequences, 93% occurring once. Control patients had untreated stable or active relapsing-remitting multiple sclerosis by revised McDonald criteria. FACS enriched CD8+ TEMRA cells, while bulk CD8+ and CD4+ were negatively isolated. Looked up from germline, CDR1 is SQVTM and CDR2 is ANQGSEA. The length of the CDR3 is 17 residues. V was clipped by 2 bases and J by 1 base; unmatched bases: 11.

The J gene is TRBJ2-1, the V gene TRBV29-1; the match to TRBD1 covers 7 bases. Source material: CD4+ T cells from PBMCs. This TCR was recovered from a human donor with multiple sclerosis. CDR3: CSVEPDPTGPSYNEQFF. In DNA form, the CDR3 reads TGCAGCGTTGAACCAGACCCGACAGGGCCTTCCTACAATGAGCAGTTCTTC.